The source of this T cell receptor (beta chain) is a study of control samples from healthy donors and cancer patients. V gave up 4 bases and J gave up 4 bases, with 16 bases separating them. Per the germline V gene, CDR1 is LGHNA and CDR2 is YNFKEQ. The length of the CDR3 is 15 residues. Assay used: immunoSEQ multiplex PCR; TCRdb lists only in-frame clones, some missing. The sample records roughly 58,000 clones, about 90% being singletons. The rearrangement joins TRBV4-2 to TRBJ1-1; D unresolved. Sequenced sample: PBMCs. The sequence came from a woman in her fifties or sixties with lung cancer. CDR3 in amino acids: CASSPTDLMGTEAFF. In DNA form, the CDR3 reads TGTGCCAGCAGCCCGACGGACCTCATGGGCACTGAAGCTTTCTTT.